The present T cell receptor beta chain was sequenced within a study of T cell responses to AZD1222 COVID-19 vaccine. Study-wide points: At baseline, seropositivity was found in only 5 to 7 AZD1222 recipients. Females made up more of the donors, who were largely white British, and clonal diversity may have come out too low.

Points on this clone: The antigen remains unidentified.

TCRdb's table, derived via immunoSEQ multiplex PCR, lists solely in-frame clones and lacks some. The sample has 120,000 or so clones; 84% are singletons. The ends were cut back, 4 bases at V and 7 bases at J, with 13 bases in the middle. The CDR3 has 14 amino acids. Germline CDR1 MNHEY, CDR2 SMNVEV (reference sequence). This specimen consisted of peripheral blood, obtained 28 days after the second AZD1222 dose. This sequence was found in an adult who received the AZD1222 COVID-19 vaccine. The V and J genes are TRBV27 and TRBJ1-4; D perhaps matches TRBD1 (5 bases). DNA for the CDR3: TGTGCCAGCAGTTCGAGGGGTGGGAGTGAAAAACTGTTTTTT. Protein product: CASSSRGGSEKLFF.